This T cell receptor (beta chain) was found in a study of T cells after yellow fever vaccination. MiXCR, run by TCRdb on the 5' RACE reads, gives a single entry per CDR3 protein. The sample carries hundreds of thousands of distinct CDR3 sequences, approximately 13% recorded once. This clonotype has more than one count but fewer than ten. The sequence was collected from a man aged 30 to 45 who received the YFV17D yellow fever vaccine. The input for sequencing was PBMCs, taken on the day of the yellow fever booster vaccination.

CDR3 amino acids: CASGILGANIQYF. As DNA, the CDR3 is TGTGCCAGCGGTATATTGGGGGCGAACATTCAGTACTTC. The chain combines TRBV6-1 with TRBJ2-4; D perhaps matches TRBD1 (6 bases). The V and J ends lost 8 bases and 7 bases respectively, with 15 bases between them. The CDR3 is made up of 13 amino acids. The V gene's germline CDR1 is MNHNS and CDR2 SASEGT.